Below, one T cell receptor (beta chain) is given with its context. Its antigen is not identified. There are 15 residues in the CDR3. V gave up 9 bases and J gave up 0 bases, with 14 bases separating them. Study-level findings and limits: In terms of TCR gene usage, tumor memory CD4+ T cells clustered together with blood and lymph node memory CD4+ cells, as well as with lymph node naive CD4+ cells. The larger-cohort validation was restricted to a single TCR beta V-J rearrangement rather than whole repertoires.

Full-length variable regions came from constant-region reverse primers plus semi-nested Nested Universal Primer A PCR. TCRdb independently ran MiXCR on the 5' RACE reads; one entry per CDR3 protein. Among about 55,000 distinct CDR3 sequences listed, 17% were seen once. This receptor was obtained from a female donor with breast cancer. J is TRBJ2-2 and V is TRBV12-3 or TRBV12-4; D could derive from TRBD1 or TRBD2 (5 bases each). Sequencing input: naive CD4+ T cells sorted from blood. Subset in this sample: naive CD4+ T cells, CD4+CD45RA+CD25-. The CDR3 bases are TGTGCCAGTGGGGGTAGAGTTGCGAACACCGGGGAGCTGTTTTTT. This codes for CASGGRVANTGELFF.